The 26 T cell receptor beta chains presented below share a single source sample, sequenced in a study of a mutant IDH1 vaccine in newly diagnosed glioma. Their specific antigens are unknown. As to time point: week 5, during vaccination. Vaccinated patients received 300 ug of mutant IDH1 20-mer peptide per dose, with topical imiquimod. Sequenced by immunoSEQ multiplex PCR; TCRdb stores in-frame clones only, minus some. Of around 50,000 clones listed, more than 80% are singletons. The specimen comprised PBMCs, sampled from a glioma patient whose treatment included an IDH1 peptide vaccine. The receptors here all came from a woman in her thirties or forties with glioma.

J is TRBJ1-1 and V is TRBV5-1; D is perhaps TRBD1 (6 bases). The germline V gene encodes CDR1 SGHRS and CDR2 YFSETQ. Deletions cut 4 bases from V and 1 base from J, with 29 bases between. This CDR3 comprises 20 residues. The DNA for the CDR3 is TGCGCCAGCAGCCGCATCCCACCCTTTGGGGGGCGTGGGGGGAACACTGAAGCTTTCTTT. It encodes CASSRIPPFGGRGGNTEAFF. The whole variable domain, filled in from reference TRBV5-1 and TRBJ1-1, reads KAGVTQTPRYLIKTRGQQVTLSCSPISGHRSVSWYQQTPGQGLQFLFEYFSETQRNKGNFPGRFSGRQFSNSRSEMNVSTLELGDSALYLCASSRIPPFGGRGGNTEAFFGQGTRLTVV.

As DNA, the CDR3 is TGCGCCAGCAGCCAAGAATCTCCGACTAGCGGGGACCGCTACGAGCAGTACTTC. Its translation is CASSQESPTSGDRYEQYF. The chain links TRBV4-1 to TRBJ2-7, with 11 bases that match TRBD2. Germline assignment: CDR1 MGHRA and CDR2 YSYEKL. The CDR3 runs 18 residues. Unmatched junction bases numbered 10, after V lost 0 bases and J lost 3 bases.

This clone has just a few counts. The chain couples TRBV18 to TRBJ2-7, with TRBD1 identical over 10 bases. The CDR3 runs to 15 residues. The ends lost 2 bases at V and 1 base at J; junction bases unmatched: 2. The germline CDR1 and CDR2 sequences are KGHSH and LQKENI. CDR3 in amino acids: CASSPKGQGSYEQYF. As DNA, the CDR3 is TGTGCCAGCTCACCAAAGGGACAGGGGTCCTACGAGCAGTACTTC.

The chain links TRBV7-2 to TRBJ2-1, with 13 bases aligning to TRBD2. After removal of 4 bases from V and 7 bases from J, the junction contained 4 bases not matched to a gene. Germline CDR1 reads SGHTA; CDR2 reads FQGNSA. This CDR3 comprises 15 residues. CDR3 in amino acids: CASSSTSGGANEQFF. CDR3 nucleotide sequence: TGTGCCAGCAGCTCTACTAGCGGGGGGGCAAATGAGCAGTTCTTC.

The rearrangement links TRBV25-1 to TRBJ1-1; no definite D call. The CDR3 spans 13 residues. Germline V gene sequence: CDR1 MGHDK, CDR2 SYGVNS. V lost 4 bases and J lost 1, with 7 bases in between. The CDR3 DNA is TGTGCCAGCAGTGCCCTCAGGAACACTGAAGCTTTCTTT. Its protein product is CASSALRNTEAFF.

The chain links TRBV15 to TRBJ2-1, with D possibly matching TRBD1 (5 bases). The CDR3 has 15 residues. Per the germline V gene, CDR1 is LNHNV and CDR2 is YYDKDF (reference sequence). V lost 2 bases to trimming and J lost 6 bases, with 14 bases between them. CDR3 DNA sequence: TGTGCCACCAGCAGACCTCCGCCAGGGATCAATGAGCAGTTCTTC. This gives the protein CATSRPPPGINEQFF.

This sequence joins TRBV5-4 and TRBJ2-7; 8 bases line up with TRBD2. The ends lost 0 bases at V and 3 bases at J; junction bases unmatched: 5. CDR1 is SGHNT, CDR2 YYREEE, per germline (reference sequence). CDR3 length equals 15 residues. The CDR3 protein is CASSLGAGASYEQYF. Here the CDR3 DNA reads TGTGCCAGCAGCTTGGGAGCGGGAGCTAGCTACGAGCAGTACTTC.

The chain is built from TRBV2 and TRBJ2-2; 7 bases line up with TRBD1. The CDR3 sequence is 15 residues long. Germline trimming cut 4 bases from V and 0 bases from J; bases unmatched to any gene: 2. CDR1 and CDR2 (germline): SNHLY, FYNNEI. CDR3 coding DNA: TGTGCCAGCAGTGGTCAGGGGGCGAACACCGGGGAGCTGTTTTTT. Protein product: CASSGQGANTGELFF.

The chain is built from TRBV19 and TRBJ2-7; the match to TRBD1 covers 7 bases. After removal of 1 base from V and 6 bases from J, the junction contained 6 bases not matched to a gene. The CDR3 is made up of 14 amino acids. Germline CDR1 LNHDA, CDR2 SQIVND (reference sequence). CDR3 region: CASSIGGHRGEQYF. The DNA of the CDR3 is TGTGCCAGTAGTATAGGGGGGCACAGGGGCGAGCAGTACTTC.

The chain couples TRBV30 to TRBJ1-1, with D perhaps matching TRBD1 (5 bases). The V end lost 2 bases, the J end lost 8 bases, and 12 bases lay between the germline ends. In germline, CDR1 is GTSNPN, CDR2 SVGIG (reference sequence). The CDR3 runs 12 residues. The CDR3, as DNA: TGTGCCTGGAGTTCGGAGGGGCACGAAGCTTTCTTT. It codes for CAWSSEGHEAFF.

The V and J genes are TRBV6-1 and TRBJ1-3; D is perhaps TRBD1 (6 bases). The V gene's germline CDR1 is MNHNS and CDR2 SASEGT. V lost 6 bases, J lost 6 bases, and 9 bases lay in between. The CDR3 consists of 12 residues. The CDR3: CASRDSVNTIYF. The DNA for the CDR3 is TGTGCCAGCAGGGACAGCGTAAACACCATATATTTT.

Written as DNA, the CDR3 is TGTGCCAGCAGCTTCAGGGACTCCCATCAGCCCCAGCATTTT. This gives the protein CASSFRDSHQPQHF. This chain uses TRBV5-6 with TRBJ1-5; weak D call: TRBD1 (5 bases). CDR1 is SGHDT, CDR2 YYEEEE, per germline. V gave up 2 bases and J gave up 5 bases, with 11 bases separating them. This CDR3 comprises 14 residues. The full variable domain, with the rest looked up from reference TRBV5-6 and TRBJ1-5, is DAGVTQSPTHLIKTRGQQVTLRCSPKSGHDTVSWYQQALGQGPQFIFQYYEEEERQRGNFPDRFSGHQFPNYSSELNVNALLLGDSALYLCASSFRDSHQPQHFGDGTRLSIL.

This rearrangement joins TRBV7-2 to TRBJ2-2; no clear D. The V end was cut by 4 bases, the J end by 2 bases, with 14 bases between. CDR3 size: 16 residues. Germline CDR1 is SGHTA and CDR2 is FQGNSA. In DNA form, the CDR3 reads TGTGCCAGCAGCTCGTCAGCTAATCCTAACACCGGGGAGCTGTTTTTT. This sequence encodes CASSSSANPNTGELFF.

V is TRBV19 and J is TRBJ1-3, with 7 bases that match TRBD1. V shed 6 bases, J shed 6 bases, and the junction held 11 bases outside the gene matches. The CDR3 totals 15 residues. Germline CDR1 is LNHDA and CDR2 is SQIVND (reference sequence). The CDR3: CASSPLSKGANTIYF. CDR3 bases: TGTGCCAGTAGCCCTCTCTCGAAGGGGGCAAACACCATATATTTT.

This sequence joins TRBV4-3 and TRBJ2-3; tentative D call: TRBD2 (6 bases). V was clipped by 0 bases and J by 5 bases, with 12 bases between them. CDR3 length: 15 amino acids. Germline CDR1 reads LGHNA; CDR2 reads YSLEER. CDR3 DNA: TGCGCCAGCAGCCAAGAGGGCGGGGCAATAGATACGCAGTATTTT. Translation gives CASSQEGGAIDTQYF.

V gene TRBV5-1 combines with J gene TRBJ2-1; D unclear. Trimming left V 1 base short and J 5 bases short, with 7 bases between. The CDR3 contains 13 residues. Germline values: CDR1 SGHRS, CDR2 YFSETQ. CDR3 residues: CASSLLVHNEQFF. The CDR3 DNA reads TGCGCCAGCAGCTTGCTCGTCCACAATGAGCAGTTCTTC.

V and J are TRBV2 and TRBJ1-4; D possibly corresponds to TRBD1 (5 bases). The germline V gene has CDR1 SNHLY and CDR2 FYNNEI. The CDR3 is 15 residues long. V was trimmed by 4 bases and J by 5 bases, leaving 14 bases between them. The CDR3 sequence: CASSGRGRPNEKLFF. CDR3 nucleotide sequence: TGTGCCAGCAGTGGCCGGGGCCGGCCAAATGAAAAACTGTTTTTT.

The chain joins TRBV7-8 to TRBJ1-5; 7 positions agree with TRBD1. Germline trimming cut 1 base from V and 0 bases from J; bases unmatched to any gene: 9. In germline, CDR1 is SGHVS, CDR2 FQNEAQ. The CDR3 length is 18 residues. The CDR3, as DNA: TGTGCCAGCAGCTTAGTACAGGGGCAACTTTATAGCAATCAGCCCCAGCATTTT. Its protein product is CASSLVQGQLYSNQPQHF.

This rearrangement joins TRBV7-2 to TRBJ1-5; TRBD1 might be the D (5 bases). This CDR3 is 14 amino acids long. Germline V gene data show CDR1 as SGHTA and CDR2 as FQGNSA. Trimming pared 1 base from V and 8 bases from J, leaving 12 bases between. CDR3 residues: CASSLGGGNEPQHF. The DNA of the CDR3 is TGTGCCAGCAGCTTAGGGGGGGGGAATGAGCCCCAGCATTTT.

The CDR3 here is CATSRDHWQSNTGELFF. As DNA, the CDR3 is TGTGCCACCAGCAGAGATCACTGGCAGTCGAACACCGGGGAGCTGTTTTTT. The J gene is TRBJ2-2, the V gene TRBV15; D unresolved. The CDR3 has 17 amino acids. Deletions cut 0 bases from V and 0 bases from J, with 11 bases between. CDR1 is LNHNV and CDR2 is YYDKDF in the germline V gene (reference sequence).

The chain's CDR3 is CASSAPGLPLREQYF. In DNA form, the CDR3 reads TGTGCCAGCAGCGCTCCGGGACTACCCCTGAGGGAGCAGTACTTC. V gene TRBV7-2 combines with J gene TRBJ2-7, with 7 bases that match TRBD2. The V gene's germline CDR1 is SGHTA and CDR2 FQGNSA. V trimming: 5 bases; J trimming: 7 bases; junction bases outside the gene matches: 14. The CDR3 covers 15 residues. The entire variable domain, with the rest obtained from reference TRBV7-2 and TRBJ2-7, is as follows: GAGVSQSPSNKVTEKGKDVELRCDPISGHTALYWYRQSLGQGLEFLIYFQGNSAPDKSGLPSDRFSAERTGGSVSTLTIQRTQQEDSAVYLCASSAPGLPLREQYFGPGTRLTVT.

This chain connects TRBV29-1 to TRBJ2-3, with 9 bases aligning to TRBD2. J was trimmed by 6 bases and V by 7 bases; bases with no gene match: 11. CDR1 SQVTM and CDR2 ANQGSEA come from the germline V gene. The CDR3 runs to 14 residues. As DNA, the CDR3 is TGCAGCGCAACCGGCGGGGCGGGAGGGGATACGCAGTATTTT. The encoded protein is CSATGGAGGDTQYF.

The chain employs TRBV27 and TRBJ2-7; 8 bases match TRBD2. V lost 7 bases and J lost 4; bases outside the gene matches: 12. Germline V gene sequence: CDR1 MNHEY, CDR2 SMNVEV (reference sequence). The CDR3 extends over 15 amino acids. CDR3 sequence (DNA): TGTGCCAGCATCCGTATCAGCGGGAGTCGATACGAGCAGTACTTC. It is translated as CASIRISGSRYEQYF.

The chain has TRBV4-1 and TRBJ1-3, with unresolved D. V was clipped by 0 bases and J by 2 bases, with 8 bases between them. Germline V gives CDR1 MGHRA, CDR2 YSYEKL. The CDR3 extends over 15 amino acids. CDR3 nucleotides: TGCGCCAGCAGCCAAGATTGGAGGGCTGGAAACACCATATATTTT. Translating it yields CASSQDWRAGNTIYF.

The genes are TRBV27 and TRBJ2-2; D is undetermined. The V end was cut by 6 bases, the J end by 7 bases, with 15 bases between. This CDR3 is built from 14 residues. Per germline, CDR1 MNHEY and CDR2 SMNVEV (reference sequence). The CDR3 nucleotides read TGTGCCAGCAGGCTTAGTCTGGGGTTCGGGGAGCTGTTTTTT. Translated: CASRLSLGFGELFF.

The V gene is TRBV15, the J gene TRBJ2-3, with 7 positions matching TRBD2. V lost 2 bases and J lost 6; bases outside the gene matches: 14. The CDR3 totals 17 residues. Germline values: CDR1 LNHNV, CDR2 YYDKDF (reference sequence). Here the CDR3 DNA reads TGTGCCACCAGCAGAACCGGGGGAGGGTCCCCCGGGGATACGCAGTATTTT. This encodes CATSRTGGGSPGDTQYF.